The 32 T cell receptor beta chains below were found in one sample sequenced in a study of blood T cell repertoires in COVID-19. Sequencing was performed with immunoSEQ multiplex PCR; in TCRdb, only in-frame clones are kept and a portion is missing. The data contain some 400,000 clones, approximately 87% of them singletons. The specimen sequenced was PBMCs or T cells enriched from blood (not recorded which). The receptors here all came from a man aged 25-45 years who had recovered from COVID-19.

The chain combines TRBV10-3 with TRBJ1-2; 8 positions agree with TRBD1. CDR3 size: 12 residues. Germline lookup yields CDR1 ENHRY and CDR2 SYGVKD. V lost 5 bases and J lost 11; bases outside the gene matches: 7. The CDR3 is CAISHGQGSYTF. In DNA form, the CDR3 reads TGTGCCATCAGTCATGGACAGGGTAGTTACACCTTC.

The V and J genes are TRBV27 and TRBJ1-5; the match to TRBD1 covers 7 bases. The CDR3 has 15 residues. The germline V gene has CDR1 MNHEY and CDR2 SMNVEV (reference sequence). With 4 bases clipped from V and 6 bases from J, the junction kept 9 bases outside the gene matches. CDR3 DNA sequence: TGTGCCAGCAGTTCTGGGACAGCTGCTGCTCAGCCCCAGCATTTT. Its translation: CASSSGTAAAQPQHF.

The chain joins TRBV10-3 to TRBJ2-3, with TRBD1 identical over 9 bases. Germline values: CDR1 ENHRY, CDR2 SYGVKD. The CDR3 extends over 14 amino acids. V lost 2 bases, J lost 6 bases, and 3 bases stayed unmatched. The CDR3 spells CAISETGGADTQYF. CDR3 in DNA: TGTGCCATCAGTGAGACAGGGGGCGCCGATACGCAGTATTTT.

This clone was observed once. The V gene is TRBV10-1, the J gene TRBJ2-1; TRBD1 matches at 9 bases. Unmatched junction bases numbered 4, after V lost 5 bases and J lost 2 bases. Germline values: CDR1 WNHNN, CDR2 SYGVQD (reference sequence). The CDR3 totals 15 residues. CDR3 protein: CASSRTGAAYNEQFF. The CDR3 bases are TGCGCCAGCAGTCGGACAGGGGCGGCCTACAATGAGCAGTTCTTC.

The genes are TRBV30 and TRBJ1-1; 8 bases align to TRBD1. CDR1 is GTSNPN and CDR2 is SVGIG in the germline V gene (reference sequence). The CDR3 has 14 residues. With V trimmed by 2 bases and J by 4 bases, 6 bases remained unmatched. As DNA, the CDR3 is TGTGCCTGGAGTAGACTCACAGGGGGCACTGAAGCTTTCTTT. It yields the protein CAWSRLTGGTEAFF.

This clone has only one observation. The chain employs TRBV19 and TRBJ2-7, with TRBD2 matching over 8 bases. V gave up 4 bases and J gave up 0 bases; unmatched junction bases: 2. Germline V gives CDR1 LNHDA, CDR2 SQIVND (reference sequence). The length of the CDR3 is 14 residues. CDR3 sequence (DNA): TGTGCCAGTAGTACGAGCGGGGGCTCCTACGAGCAGTACTTC. This encodes CASSTSGGSYEQYF.

As DNA, the CDR3 is TGTGCCAGCTCACTCGGCTACGAGCAGTACTTC. This sequence encodes CASSLGYEQYF. The rearrangement uses TRBV6-5 and TRBJ2-7; D is undetermined. The CDR3 is made up of 11 amino acids. V lost 8 bases, J lost 3 bases, and 8 bases lay in between. Germline V CDR1 and CDR2: MNHEY, SVGAGI.

This clone was observed a single time. The chain links TRBV6-4 to TRBJ1-2; 7 bases are a match to TRBD1. V trimming: 3 bases; J trimming: 5 bases; junction bases outside the gene matches: 9. The CDR3 runs 15 residues. Germline V gives CDR1 MRHNA, CDR2 SNTAGT. Here the CDR3 DNA reads TGTGCCAGCAGTGAGTCGATCGGGACAGAGTATGGCTACACCTTC. It specifies CASSESIGTEYGYTF.

This clone was recorded once. The rearrangement links TRBV20-1 to TRBJ2-2; D is possibly TRBD1 (6 bases). Between the trimmed V and J ends, which lost 3 bases and 0 bases, there was a span of 11 bases. The CDR3 runs 15 residues. Germline V gives CDR1 DFQATT, CDR2 SNEGSKA (reference sequence). CDR3 region: CSASRGGTNTGELFF. As DNA, the CDR3 is TGCAGTGCTAGTAGAGGGGGTACGAACACCGGGGAGCTGTTTTTT.

The chain recombines TRBV7-2 with TRBJ2-7, with a tentative D call TRBD2 (7 bases). The CDR3 consists of 15 residues. Trimming removed 4 bases from V and 2 bases from J, with 15 bases in between. Per the germline V gene, CDR1 is SGHTA and CDR2 is FQGNSA. CDR3 region: CASSYVRGGTYEQYF. CDR3 coding DNA: TGTGCCAGCAGCTACGTAAGGGGGGGAACCTACGAGCAGTACTTC.

This chain connects TRBV7-9 to TRBJ1-2, with D unresolved. This CDR3 is 14 amino acids long. Germline V gene lookup returns CDR1 SEHNR and CDR2 FQNEAQ (reference sequence). V dropped 0 bases and J dropped 1 base, with 6 bases sitting between them. CDR3 protein: CASSLAPGNYGYTF. The CDR3 DNA is TGTGCCAGCAGCTTAGCCCCGGGTAACTATGGCTACACCTTC.

The chain joins TRBV7-9 to TRBJ1-1, with D hard to call. CDR3 length: 15 amino acids. The V and J ends lost 3 bases and 0 bases respectively, with 11 bases between them. The V gene's germline CDR1 is SEHNR and CDR2 FQNEAQ (reference sequence). The DNA of the CDR3 is TGTGCCAGCAGCTTGGGTGAGGAGTTGAACACTGAAGCTTTCTTT. Translating gives CASSLGEELNTEAFF.

This chain joins TRBV18 and TRBJ1-3, with 7 positions matching TRBD1. Germline V gene lookup returns CDR1 KGHSH and CDR2 LQKENI. The CDR3 has 16 amino acids. Trimming cost V 0 bases and J 3 bases; bases outside gene matches: 5. CDR3 protein: CASSPPRQGSGNTIYF. CDR3 coding DNA: TGTGCCAGCTCACCACCGAGACAGGGAAGTGGAAACACCATATATTTT.

The V gene is TRBV29-1, the J gene TRBJ1-1; D is undetermined. This CDR3 spans 12 amino acids. Trimming left V 4 bases short and J 2 bases short, with 8 bases between. Germline V gene data show CDR1 as SQVTM and CDR2 as ANQGSEA. The CDR3 spells CSVGQVNTEAFF. CDR3 sequence (DNA): TGCAGCGTTGGACAAGTAAACACTGAAGCTTTCTTT.

The chain recombines TRBV4-1 with TRBJ2-7; no definite D call. Germline CDR1 reads MGHRA; CDR2 reads YSYEKL. This CDR3 has 13 residues. Deletions cut 4 bases from V and 0 bases from J, with 7 bases between. The CDR3 spells CASSLRSSYEQYF. CDR3 DNA sequence: TGCGCCAGCAGCCTTCGGAGCTCCTACGAGCAGTACTTC.

The J gene is TRBJ1-5, the V gene TRBV13; 8 bases are a match to TRBD1. V lost 8 bases, J lost 7 bases, and 4 bases stayed unmatched. The germline CDR1 and CDR2 sequences are PRHDT and FYEKMQ (reference sequence). The CDR3 runs to 12 residues. CDR3 residues: CASGTGGQPQHF. The CDR3 DNA sequence: TGTGCCAGCGGGACAGGAGGCCAGCCCCAGCATTTT. Variable domain in full (rest from reference TRBV13 and TRBJ1-5): AAGVIQSPRHLIKEKRETATLKCYPIPRHDTVYWYQQGPGQDPQFLISFYEKMQSDKGSIPDRFSAQQFSDYHSELNMSSLELGDSALYFCASGTGGQPQHFGDGTRLSIL.

The rearrangement links TRBV3-1 (or the pseudogene TRBV3-2) to TRBJ1-1, with D possibly TRBD1 on 5 matching bases. Germline loops: CDR1 LGHDT, CDR2 YNNKEL (reference sequence). V lost 4 bases, J lost 1 base, and 10 bases lay in between. This CDR3 comprises 14 residues. This CDR3 is CASSLGLENTEAFF. The CDR3 DNA is TGTGCCAGCAGCCTGGGACTGGAGAACACTGAAGCTTTCTTT.

The gene calls are TRBV18 and TRBJ2-5; the D gene is possibly TRBD1 (5 bases). This CDR3 is 14 amino acids long. Germline values: CDR1 KGHSH, CDR2 LQKENI. The V end was cut by 2 bases, the J end by 4 bases, with 11 bases between. CDR3: CASSPTRVVETQYF. The CDR3 DNA reads as TGTGCCAGCTCACCAACCAGGGTAGTAGAGACCCAGTACTTC.

The chain employs TRBV5-4 and TRBJ2-7, with TRBD2 matching 12 bases. Trimming took 0 bases from V and 2 from J; bases not matched to a gene: 3. The germline CDR1 and CDR2 sequences are SGHNT and YYREEE (reference sequence). The CDR3 is made up of 16 amino acids. CDR3 in amino acids: CASSLGLAGDTYEQYF. CDR3 coding DNA: TGTGCCAGCAGCTTGGGACTAGCGGGGGACACCTACGAGCAGTACTTC.

The J gene is TRBJ2-5, the V gene TRBV2; D is perhaps TRBD1 (6 bases). Trimming left V 3 bases short and J 3 bases short, with 11 bases between. In germline, CDR1 is SNHLY, CDR2 FYNNEI. This CDR3 spans 14 amino acids. CDR3 in DNA: TGTGCCAGCAGTGATCCTAGACAGGAAGAGACCCAGTACTTC. This encodes CASSDPRQEETQYF.

The rearrangement uses TRBV11-3 and TRBJ2-1; TRBD2 matches at 10 bases. From germline, CDR1 is SGHNT and CDR2 YENEEA. The V segment lost 6 bases and the J segment 7 bases; nucleotides outside the gene matches: 3. This CDR3 is 13 amino acids long. CDR3 bases: TGTGCCAGCAGAGCGGGGGGGCGGAATGAGCAGTTCTTC. Amino acids: CASRAGGRNEQFF.

This clone has more than one count but fewer than ten. The V gene is TRBV6-2 or TRBV6-3, the J gene TRBJ1-5; TRBD1 aligns across 7 bases. The CDR3 has 14 amino acids. With 6 bases clipped from V and 5 bases from J, the junction kept 7 bases outside the gene matches. CDR1 and CDR2 (germline): MNHEY, SVGEGT. The CDR3 loop is CASSLGRGYQPQHF. In nucleotides, the CDR3 is TGTGCCAGCAGCCTAGGCAGGGGGTATCAGCCCCAGCATTTT.

The rearrangement links TRBV18 to TRBJ1-4; 7 positions agree with TRBD1. With 6 bases clipped from V and 8 bases from J, the junction kept 21 bases outside the gene matches. This CDR3 is built from 18 residues. CDR1 KGHSH and CDR2 LQKENI come from the germline V gene. The CDR3 sequence: CASSDRDDRDRFAEKLFF. The CDR3 region has the DNA TGTGCCAGCTCCGATCGCGATGACAGGGACCGTTTTGCGGAAAAACTGTTTTTT.

CDR3 in amino acids: CASTETIGPPEAFF. The CDR3 nucleotides read TGCGCCAGCACCGAGACAATCGGTCCCCCTGAAGCTTTCTTT. The chain employs TRBV10-2 and TRBJ1-1; D is undetermined. The CDR3 covers 14 residues. Trimming removed 7 bases from V and 6 bases from J, with 18 bases in between. Germline V CDR1 and CDR2: WSHSY, SAAADI.

The V and J genes are TRBV5-1 and TRBJ2-2; 10 nucleotides align to TRBD2. Germline CDR1 SGHRS, CDR2 YFSETQ. This CDR3 contains 16 residues. V was clipped by 2 bases and J by 0 bases; unmatched bases: 1. The CDR3 is CASSFLAGANTGELFF. The CDR3 nucleotides are TGCGCCAGCAGCTTCCTAGCGGGGGCGAACACCGGGGAGCTGTTTTTT.

The chain recombines TRBV30 with TRBJ2-1, with 12 bases that match TRBD1. This CDR3 has 15 residues. V lost 1 base, J lost 8 bases, and 6 bases stayed unmatched. Germline V gene sequence: CDR1 GTSNPN, CDR2 SVGIG (reference sequence). CDR3 residues: CAWSGLGQGADEQFF. CDR3 in DNA: TGTGCCTGGAGTGGCCTGGGACAGGGGGCCGATGAGCAGTTCTTC.

The chain carries TRBV7-2 and TRBJ1-2; 10 positions match TRBD1. The CDR3 is 14 amino acids. Trimming at V came to 1 base and at J to 8 bases, leaving 4 bases not matched to a gene. Germline V gene sequence: CDR1 SGHTA, CDR2 FQGNSA. CDR3 sequence: CASSLGQGARGYTF. In nucleotides, the CDR3 is TGTGCCAGCAGCTTAGGACAGGGGGCGAGAGGCTACACCTTC.

The sample holds one count of this clone. The gene calls are TRBV25-1 and TRBJ1-6, with TRBD1 identical over 9 bases. The CDR3 consists of 15 residues. Unmatched junction bases numbered 4, after V lost 1 base and J lost 9 bases. Germline V gives CDR1 MGHDK, CDR2 SYGVNS. This CDR3 reads CASSEWTGAFSPLHF. In DNA, the CDR3 is TGTGCCAGCAGTGAATGGACAGGGGCATTTTCACCCCTCCACTTT.

V is TRBV9 and J is TRBJ1-2; D call uncertain. V was shortened by 0 bases and J by 4 bases, with 16 bases between the two germline ends. Germline CDR1 is SGDLS and CDR2 is YYNGEE. This CDR3 has 16 residues. CDR3 loop: CASSVDPMREIYGYTF. CDR3 sequence (DNA): TGTGCCAGCAGCGTAGACCCCATGCGGGAAATCTATGGCTACACCTTC.

The rearrangement links TRBV29-1 to TRBJ1-2; D uncertain. Germline CDR1 SQVTM, CDR2 ANQGSEA. The CDR3 is made up of 14 amino acids. Trimming pared 3 bases from V and 8 bases from J, leaving 19 bases between. CDR3 nucleotides: TGCAGCGTTGAGCCCTCCAGGCCCCCCGGCGGCTACACCTTC. It yields the protein CSVEPSRPPGGYTF. The whole variable domain, filled in from reference TRBV29-1 and TRBJ1-2, reads SAVISQKPSRDICQRGTSLTIQCQVDSQVTMMFWYRQQPGQSLTLIATANQGSEATYESGFVIDKFPISRPNLTFSTLTVSNMSPEDSSIYLCSVEPSRPPGGYTFGSGTRLTVV.

This sequence joins TRBV7-9 and TRBJ1-4; D may be TRBD1 (5 bases). The germline V gene has CDR1 SEHNR and CDR2 FQNEAQ (reference sequence). The CDR3 runs 16 residues. The V end was cut by 0 bases, the J end by 3 bases, with 11 bases between. CDR3 nucleotide sequence: TGTGCCAGCAGCTTAGCTGGGGCCGGCGCTAATGAAAAACTGTTTTTT. This encodes CASSLAGAGANEKLFF.

This clone was found once. The CDR3: CASSPSTYGQGMGDTQYF. The CDR3 DNA reads TGCGCCAGCAGCCCTTCAACCTACGGACAGGGCATGGGGGATACGCAGTATTTT. The gene calls are TRBV5-1 and TRBJ2-3, with 8 bases matching TRBD1. This CDR3 has 18 amino acids. The J segment lost 6 bases and the V segment lost 4 bases, leaving 19 bases of the junction unmatched. Germline V CDR1 and CDR2: SGHRS, YFSETQ.